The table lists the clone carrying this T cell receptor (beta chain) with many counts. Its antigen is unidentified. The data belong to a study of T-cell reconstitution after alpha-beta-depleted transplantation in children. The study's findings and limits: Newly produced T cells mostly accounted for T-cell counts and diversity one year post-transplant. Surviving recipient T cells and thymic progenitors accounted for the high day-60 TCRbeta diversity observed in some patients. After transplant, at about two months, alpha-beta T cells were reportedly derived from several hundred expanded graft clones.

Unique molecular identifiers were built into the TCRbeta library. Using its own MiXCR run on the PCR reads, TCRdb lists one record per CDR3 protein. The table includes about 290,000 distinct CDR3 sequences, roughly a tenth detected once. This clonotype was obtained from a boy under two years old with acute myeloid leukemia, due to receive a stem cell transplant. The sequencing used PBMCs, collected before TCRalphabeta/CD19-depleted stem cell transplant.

CDR3 sequence: CASSINRGPLAKNIQYF. The CDR3 nucleotides are TGTGCCAGCAGTATTAACAGGGGACCCTTAGCCAAAAACATTCAGTACTTC. This chain links TRBV12-3 or TRBV12-4 with TRBJ2-4, with 7 bases identical to TRBD1. CDR3 length equals 17 residues. Trimming cost V 5 bases and J 0 bases; bases outside gene matches: 10.